This entry lists 25 T cell receptor beta chains sequenced from one sample in a study of T-cell memory formation after mild COVID-19. TCRdb itself ran the 5' RACE reads through MiXCR, one entry per CDR3 protein. The sample has about 350,000 distinct CDR3 sequences, about an eighth seen once. Sequencing was carried out using PBMCs or a T cell subset sorted from them (not recorded which). The receptors were sampled from a man younger than 35 who had mild COVID-19 (a few samples of this study predate the infection). Cell type and time point are not known.

The chain joins TRBV4-1 to TRBJ1-1; unclear D gene. Trimming removed 0 bases at V and 3 bases at J, with 29 bases between. The CDR3 contains 21 residues. The germline V gene has CDR1 MGHRA and CDR2 YSYEKL. CDR3 nucleotides: TGCGCCAGCAGCCAAGAGGCATTGAGCATTGGCCACGTACCGAGGGACACTGAAGCTTTCTTT. It specifies CASSQEALSIGHVPRDTEAFF.

This clonotype turned up a few times. The chain joins TRBV24-1 to TRBJ2-1, with D possibly called TRBD1 or TRBD2 (5 bases each). Trimming took off 9 bases at V and 4 bases at J, with 12 bases between the two ends. This CDR3 is 13 amino acids long. Germline V CDR1 and CDR2: KGHDR, SFDVKD. The CDR3 coding sequence is TGTGCCACCCGCCGGGACGGATACAATGAGCAGTTCTTC. Encoded protein: CATRRDGYNEQFF.

The gene calls are TRBV9 and TRBJ2-3, with D hard to call. Germline V gene sequence: CDR1 SGDLS, CDR2 YYNGEE. V lost 0 bases, J lost 4 bases, and 6 bases lay in between. The CDR3 is 13 residues long. CDR3 sequence (DNA): TGTGCCAGCAGCGTAGGGGTTTCAGATACGCAGTATTTT. Translated, it gives CASSVGVSDTQYF.

In this sample, this clonotype turned up many times. The chain combines TRBV5-1 with TRBJ1-1; 7 bases are shared with TRBD1. The length of the CDR3 is 14 residues. The trim removed 0 bases at V and 5 bases at J, leaving 4 bases unmatched. Looked up from germline, CDR1 is SGHRS and CDR2 is YFSETQ. Here the CDR3 DNA reads TGCGCCAGCAGCTTGGCCGGGGGACAGACTGAAGCTTTCTTT. This gives the protein CASSLAGGQTEAFF.

The table lists this clonotype with a few counts. This chain joins TRBV5-1 and TRBJ2-5; 12 bases line up with TRBD2. The CDR3 extends over 17 amino acids. Germline V CDR1 and CDR2: SGHRS, YFSETQ. Trimming cost V 0 bases and J 0 bases; bases outside gene matches: 3. The CDR3 DNA reads TGCGCCAGCAGCTTGGGGACTAGCGGGGAGTACCAAGAGACCCAGTACTTC. It codes for CASSLGTSGEYQETQYF.

There are a few counts of this clonotype. The chain links TRBV27 to TRBJ1-1, with a possible D match to TRBD1 (6 bases). The germline gives CDR1 MNHEY, CDR2 SMNVEV (reference sequence). Trimming pared 8 bases from V and 5 bases from J, leaving 12 bases between. There are 12 residues in the CDR3. CDR3: CASWQGRTEAFF. As DNA, the CDR3 is TGTGCCAGCTGGCAGGGGCGGACTGAAGCTTTCTTT.

This clonotype was picked up a small number of times. The chain carries TRBV11-2 and TRBJ2-5; D gene ambiguous. The CDR3 extends over 12 amino acids. Deletions cut 8 bases from V and 3 bases from J, with 10 bases between. Germline V gene data show CDR1 as SGHAT and CDR2 as FQNNGV. CDR3 in amino acids: CASAGSEETQYF. CDR3 nucleotides: TGTGCCAGCGCCGGGTCGGAAGAGACCCAGTACTTC.

The chain has TRBV7-3 and TRBJ2-1; TRBD2 agrees at 8 bases. Germline V CDR1 and CDR2: SGHTA, FQGTGA. V shed 6 bases and J 3 bases; nucleotides not matched to a gene: 13. This CDR3 is built from 17 residues. The CDR3 loop is CASRATRSGGNYNEQFF. For the CDR3, the DNA is TGTGCCAGCAGGGCGACACGGAGCGGGGGCAACTACAATGAGCAGTTCTTC.

The J gene is TRBJ1-1, the V gene TRBV20-1; a weak D match, TRBD1 (5 bases). Germline V gives CDR1 DFQATT, CDR2 SNEGSKA (reference sequence). This CDR3 comprises 10 residues. For the CDR3, the DNA is TGCAGGGGGTGGGGGACTGAAGCTTTCTTT. Encoded protein: CRGWGTEAFF.

This chain uses TRBV6-5 with TRBJ1-1; unclear D gene. V lost 6 bases and J 7 bases, leaving 15 bases between the germline ends. The germline V gene encodes CDR1 MNHEY and CDR2 SVGAGI. The CDR3 runs to 13 residues. The CDR3 reads CASRRPGDLEAFF. Here the CDR3 DNA reads TGTGCCAGCAGACGACCTGGCGACCTTGAAGCTTTCTTT.

Turning to this clonotype: The CDR3 carries no conserved terminal phenylalanine or tryptophan, so it likely arises from a read error. The limits of the CDR3 on the DNA are not certain, so only TCRdb's listed CDR3 is given. The chain uses TRBV6-5 and TRBJ1-2. The CDR3 is 13 residues long, counting both termini. The germline CDR1 and CDR2 sequences are MNHEY and SVGAGI. The CDR3 here is CASSFTLHGHRVI.

This clonotype has more than one count but fewer than ten. The V and J genes are TRBV28 and TRBJ1-2, with 7 bases aligning to TRBD1. V lost 6 bases, J lost 4 bases, and 11 bases stayed unmatched. The germline gives CDR1 MDHEN, CDR2 SYDVKM. CDR3 length: 15 residues. The CDR3, as DNA: TGTGCCAGCAGATTTGCCCAGGGGGGAACCTATGGCTACACCTTC. As protein: CASRFAQGGTYGYTF.

V gene TRBV11-2 combines with J gene TRBJ1-5, with D tentatively TRBD1 (6 bases). V lost 1 base and J 5 bases, leaving 12 bases between the germline ends. This CDR3 is built from 15 residues. Germline V gene data show CDR1 as SGHAT and CDR2 as FQNNGV. CDR3 amino acids: CASSLAGGVYQPQHF. The CDR3 bases are TGTGCCAGCAGCTTAGCGGGGGGCGTTTATCAGCCCCAGCATTTT.

The chain carries TRBV5-1 and TRBJ1-3, with D unresolved. This CDR3 comprises 14 residues. Deletions cut 0 bases from V and 0 bases from J, with 4 bases between. CDR1 is SGHRS and CDR2 is YFSETQ in the germline V gene. This CDR3 reads CASSLEASGNTIYF. CDR3 coding DNA: TGCGCCAGCAGCTTGGAAGCCTCTGGAAACACCATATATTTT.

This chain uses TRBV12-3 or TRBV12-4 with TRBJ2-7, with D unclear. The CDR3 is 13 amino acids. V was trimmed by 4 bases and J by 10 bases, leaving 17 bases between them. CDR3 nucleotide sequence: TGTGCCAGCAGTTACCTCCGAGACGGCGTTCAGTACGTC. Encoded protein: CASSYLRDGVQYV.

This clonotype has only a few counts. The genes are TRBV6-5 and TRBJ1-1; TRBD1 aligns across 9 bases. The germline CDR1 and CDR2 sequences are MNHEY and SVGAGI. The CDR3 contains 14 residues. The V segment lost 4 bases and the J segment 5 bases; nucleotides outside the gene matches: 5. The CDR3 sequence is CASSSAGTGTEAFF. In nucleotides, the CDR3 is TGTGCCAGCAGTTCCGCCGGGACAGGGACTGAAGCTTTCTTT.

This clonotype has ten or more counts. The gene calls are TRBV12-3 or TRBV12-4 and TRBJ2-3, with D perhaps TRBD2 (6 bases). V lost 6 bases to trimming and J lost 1 base, with 17 bases between them. This CDR3 spans 16 amino acids. The CDR3 nucleotides read TGTGCCAGCAGCCCCGGAGGGAATAGCGGCACAGATACGCAGTATTTT. It codes for CASSPGGNSGTDTQYF.

V usage is TRBV5-1 and J usage is TRBJ2-1; unclear D gene. The germline CDR1 and CDR2 sequences are SGHRS and YFSETQ. This CDR3 is built from 16 residues. The ends were cut back, 4 bases at V and 4 bases at J, with 18 bases in the middle. CDR3 nucleotide sequence: TGCGCCAGCAGCCCAGACGAGCTCGCCCTGTACAATGAGCAGTTCTTC. Translated, it gives CASSPDELALYNEQFF.

This chain links TRBV20-1 with TRBJ2-7, with 7 bases matching TRBD1. Germline CDR1 is DFQATT and CDR2 is SNEGSKA (reference sequence). Trimming cost V 0 bases and J 6 bases; bases outside gene matches: 8. CDR3 size: 14 residues. The CDR3 region is CSARDPDRPSEQYV. The CDR3 DNA reads TGCAGTGCTAGAGATCCGGACAGGCCAAGCGAGCAGTACGTC.

This clonotype has ten or more counts. The chain links TRBV20-1 to TRBJ2-3, with TRBD2 matching over 14 bases. Germline V lookup: CDR1 DFQATT, CDR2 SNEGSKA (reference sequence). Trimming at V came to 0 bases and at J to 3 bases, leaving 5 bases not matched to a gene. This CDR3 is 17 amino acids long. CDR3 residues: CSARDWRLAGGTDTQYF. CDR3 sequence (DNA): TGCAGTGCTAGAGATTGGAGACTAGCGGGGGGGACAGATACGCAGTATTTT.

This clonotype was seen repeatedly, ten times or more. The chain couples TRBV7-9 to TRBJ2-5; TRBD2 matches 8 bases. Per the germline V gene, CDR1 is SEHNR and CDR2 is FQNEAQ (reference sequence). This CDR3 contains 15 residues. V trimming: 5 bases; J trimming: 3 bases; junction bases outside the gene matches: 8. In DNA form, the CDR3 reads TGTGCCAGCAGCCCAACGGGGGGGGCTAAAGAGACCCAGTACTTC. This sequence encodes CASSPTGGAKETQYF. Supplemented by reference TRBV7-9 and TRBJ2-5, the full variable domain reads DTGVSQNPRHKITKRGQNVTFRCDPISEHNRLYWYRQTLGQGPEFLTYFQNEAQLEKSRLLSDRFSAERPKGSFSTLEIQRTEQGDSAMYLCASSPTGGAKETQYFGPGTRLLVL.

This clonotype was seen only a few times. The rearrangement joins TRBV6-1 to TRBJ2-6; D is unclear. The V gene lost 0 bases and the J gene lost 2 bases, with 8 bases spanning the gap. Germline lookup yields CDR1 MNHNS and CDR2 SASEGT. The CDR3 covers 16 residues. The CDR3 sequence is CASSEAHGTGANVLTF. In DNA, the CDR3 is TGTGCCAGCAGTGAAGCGCACGGTACTGGGGCCAACGTCCTGACTTTC.

On this clonotype: A much larger clone lies a single base off, so this may be a read error. This chain uses TRBV11-2 with TRBJ2-1, with 7 positions matching TRBD1. V shed 6 bases, J shed 2 bases, and the junction held 10 bases outside the gene matches. Germline V lookup: CDR1 SGHAT, CDR2 FQNNGV. This CDR3 is 16 amino acids long. In nucleotides, the CDR3 is TGTGCCAGCAGACTCACGCGACAGGGTACCTACAATGAGCAGTTCTTC. Its translation is CASRLTRQGTYNEQFF.

The V gene is TRBV13, the J gene TRBJ2-7, with a tentative D call TRBD1 (6 bases). Germline CDR1 is PRHDT and CDR2 is FYEKMQ (reference sequence). The CDR3 sequence is 15 residues long. The germline V and J ends were trimmed by 5 bases and 0 bases, with 14 bases remaining between them. CDR3 residues: CASSARGGASYEQYV. The CDR3, as DNA: TGTGCCAGCAGCGCCCGAGGGGGAGCCTCCTACGAGCAGTACGTC.

The chain links TRBV10-3 to TRBJ2-7; D possibly uses TRBD1 or TRBD2 (5 bases each). V lost 6 bases and J 3 bases, leaving 12 bases between the germline ends. CDR1 and CDR2 (germline): ENHRY, SYGVKD. The CDR3 totals 13 residues. The CDR3 is CAIRGTEYYEQYF. The DNA of the CDR3 is TGTGCCATCAGAGGGACCGAGTACTACGAGCAGTACTTC.